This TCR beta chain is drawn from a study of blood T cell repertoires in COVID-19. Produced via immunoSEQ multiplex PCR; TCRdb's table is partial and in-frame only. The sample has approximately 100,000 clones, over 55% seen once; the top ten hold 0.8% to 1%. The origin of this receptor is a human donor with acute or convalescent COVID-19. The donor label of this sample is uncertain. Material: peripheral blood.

CDR3 coding DNA: TGCGCCAGCAGCACCGCCGGGACAGGGGGTGAAAAACTGTTTTTT. This encodes CASSTAGTGGEKLFF. The V call is TRBV5-1, the J call TRBJ1-4, with 11 bases lining up with TRBD1. The CDR3 covers 15 residues. V was pared by 4 bases and J by 7 bases, with 6 bases of the junction left unmatched. Germline CDR1 reads SGHRS; CDR2 reads YFSETQ.